The 30 T cell receptor beta chains below were found in one sample sequenced in a study of PD-L1 blockade in urothelial cancer. The assay was immunoSEQ multiplex PCR, and TCRdb's table has in-frame clones only and misses some. The data contain about 32,000 clones, over 80% of them singletons. Here the sequenced sample was PBMCs, taken around atezolizumab (anti-PD-L1) treatment. The receptor set was obtained from a man aged 50 to 60 with urothelial cancer.

For the CDR3, the DNA is TGTGCCAGCAGCTTAAAAGGGGGCAGTTCACCCCTCCACTTT. Encoded protein: CASSLKGGSSPLHF. The rearrangement uses TRBV7-3 and TRBJ1-6, with 7 positions matching TRBD1. This CDR3 is 14 amino acids long. Germline assignment: CDR1 SGHTA and CDR2 FQGTGA. Trimming at V came to 1 base and at J to 9 bases, leaving 3 bases not matched to a gene.

This CDR3 reads CASSPTGSGRAGEQYF. CDR3 DNA: TGTGCCAGTAGCCCCACTGGGAGCGGGAGGGCCGGCGAGCAGTACTTC. V and J are TRBV19 and TRBJ2-7, with 10 bases matching TRBD2. The V segment lost 6 bases and the J segment 6 bases; nucleotides outside the gene matches: 14. The CDR3 spans 16 residues. CDR1 and CDR2 from the germline V gene are LNHDA and SQIVND (reference sequence).

CDR3 in amino acids: CASSQDPGSYVDGYTF. As DNA, the CDR3 is TGTGCCAGCAGCCAAGACCCAGGGTCGTACGTGGATGGCTACACCTTC. J is TRBJ1-2 and V is TRBV14; TRBD1 is a possible D gene (5 bases). Germline V gene lookup returns CDR1 SGHDN and CDR2 FVKESK. This CDR3 contains 16 residues. V shed 0 bases and J shed 6 bases, with 17 bases lying between them.

This clone was found once. The chain couples TRBV5-1 to TRBJ1-5, with D possibly matching TRBD1 (6 bases). CDR1 and CDR2 from the germline V gene are SGHRS and YFSETQ. Trimming removed 0 bases from V and 6 bases from J, with 10 bases in between. The CDR3 spans 14 residues. CDR3: CASSLDRVSQPQHF. The CDR3 nucleotides read TGCGCCAGCAGCTTGGACAGGGTGTCTCAGCCCCAGCATTTT.

The chain couples TRBV11-2 to TRBJ1-5, with D unresolved. The CDR3 length is 13 residues. Deletions cut 1 base from V and 4 bases from J, with 5 bases between. CDR1 and CDR2 (germline): SGHAT, FQNNGV. CDR3 amino acids: CASSLVPNQPQHF. The CDR3 DNA follows: TGTGCCAGCAGCTTAGTTCCGAATCAGCCCCAGCATTTT. Based on the CDR3 plus reference TRBV11-2 and TRBJ1-5, the full variable domain is EAGVAQSPRYKIIEKRQSVAFWCNPISGHATLYWYQQILGQGPKLLIQFQNNGVVDDSQLPKDRFSAERLKGVDSTLKIQPAKLEDSAVYLCASSLVPNQPQHFGDGTRLSIL.

This clone was detected only once. The chain employs TRBV5-1 and TRBJ2-3; 8 bases line up with TRBD2. Looked up from germline, CDR1 is SGHRS and CDR2 is YFSETQ. CDR3 length: 16 residues. V lost 1 base, J lost 6 bases, and 10 bases stayed unmatched. CDR3 region: CASSLYLTGGPDTQYF. As DNA, the CDR3 is TGCGCCAGCAGCTTGTATCTCACGGGAGGGCCGGATACGCAGTATTTT.

CDR3 DNA: TGTGCCAGTAGTAGAGGCGACTACGAGCAGTACTTC. It codes for CASSRGDYEQYF. This rearrangement joins TRBV19 to TRBJ2-7; D gene unclear. Germline V CDR1 and CDR2: LNHDA, SQIVND (reference sequence). There are 12 residues in the CDR3. With 4 bases removed from V and 3 bases from J, the gap between germline ends came to 7 bases. The entire variable domain, with the rest obtained from reference TRBV19 and TRBJ2-7, is as follows: DGGITQSPKYLFRKEGQNVTLSCEQNLNHDAMYWYRQDPGQGLRLIYYSQIVNDFQKGDIAEGYSVSREKKESFPLTVTSAQKNPTAFYLCASSRGDYEQYFGPGTRLTVT.

This sequence joins TRBV13 and TRBJ2-1; D remains unclear. The CDR3 covers 13 residues. CDR1 is PRHDT, CDR2 FYEKMQ, per germline (reference sequence). V lost 5 bases and J lost 6, with 11 bases in between. The CDR3 nucleotides read TGTGCCAGCAGCCCACAGAATCTCAATGAGCAGTTCTTC. This gives the protein CASSPQNLNEQFF. Based on the CDR3 plus reference TRBV13 and TRBJ2-1, the full variable domain is AAGVIQSPRHLIKEKRETATLKCYPIPRHDTVYWYQQGPGQDPQFLISFYEKMQSDKGSIPDRFSAQQFSDYHSELNMSSLELGDSALYFCASSPQNLNEQFFGPGTRLTVL.

The rearrangement joins TRBV27 to TRBJ2-7; TRBD2 is a possible D gene (5 bases). The CDR3 runs to 12 residues. The germline V gene encodes CDR1 MNHEY and CDR2 SMNVEV (reference sequence). V lost 9 bases to trimming and J lost 5 bases, with 14 bases between them. The CDR3: CASRRGIHEQYF. Here the CDR3 DNA reads TGTGCCAGTCGCCGGGGAATCCACGAGCAGTACTTC.

The chain uses TRBV6-4 and TRBJ2-2, with a possible D match to TRBD1 (6 bases). Trimming shortened V by 4 bases and J by 1 base, and 10 bases separated the two germline ends. This CDR3 has 15 amino acids. Germline V gene data show CDR1 as MRHNA and CDR2 as SNTAGT. The CDR3 reads CASSVTGLNTGELFF. The CDR3 nucleotides are TGTGCCAGCAGTGTCACAGGGCTGAACACCGGGGAGCTGTTTTTT.

The chain combines TRBV7-8 with TRBJ2-3, with 8 bases lining up with TRBD2. The V and J ends lost 2 bases and 0 bases, in that order; junction bases with no gene match: 4. CDR3 length: 16 residues. Germline-derived CDR1 and CDR2 are SGHVS and FQNEAQ. CDR3 in DNA: TGTGCCAGCAGCTTAAGCCTAGCGGGTAGCACAGATACGCAGTATTTT. Residues: CASSLSLAGSTDTQYF.

The chain employs TRBV6-5 and TRBJ1-5; 7 positions agree with TRBD1. This CDR3 spans 14 amino acids. The V and J ends lost 0 bases and 5 bases, in that order; junction bases with no gene match: 1. Germline V gene lookup returns CDR1 MNHEY and CDR2 SVGAGI. CDR3 sequence (DNA): TGTGCCAGCAGTTACTCTGGACAGGATCAGCCCCAGCATTTT. Translating gives CASSYSGQDQPQHF.

This chain links TRBV11-3 with TRBJ2-7; possibly TRBD1 for D (6 bases). Germline CDR1 SGHNT, CDR2 YENEEA. The CDR3 is 13 amino acids. The V and J ends lost 3 bases and 7 bases respectively, with 13 bases between them. The CDR3 DNA is TGTGCCAGCAGCTTGAGGGTAACAGGGGAGCAGTACTTC. Translation gives CASSLRVTGEQYF.

This chain joins TRBV7-2 and TRBJ2-1; 11 nucleotides agree with TRBD2. Trimming took 1 base from V and 5 from J; bases not matched to a gene: 4. Germline CDR1 SGHTA, CDR2 FQGNSA. The CDR3 has 16 residues. The CDR3 nucleotides read TGTGCCAGCAGCTTAGGGGGGACTAGCGGAAACAATGAGCAGTTCTTC. Residues: CASSLGGTSGNNEQFF.

The V and J genes are TRBV4-1 and TRBJ2-1, with 13 bases aligning to TRBD2. Per germline, CDR1 MGHRA and CDR2 YSYEKL. The J segment lost 8 bases and the V segment lost 4 bases, leaving 5 bases of the junction unmatched. The CDR3 consists of 15 residues. The CDR3 reads CASSRTSGGADEQFF. The CDR3 bases are TGCGCCAGCAGCCGAACTAGCGGGGGGGCGGATGAGCAGTTCTTC.

This clone was seen only a few times. This rearrangement joins TRBV9 to TRBJ2-5, with 8 bases identical to TRBD2. CDR3 length: 16 residues. Germline CDR1 is SGDLS and CDR2 is YYNGEE. Germline trimming cut 0 bases from V and 5 bases from J; bases unmatched to any gene: 9. The CDR3 nucleotides read TGTGCCAGCAGCGTAGATGGTAGCGGGATTCGGGAGACCCAGTACTTC. Translated: CASSVDGSGIRETQYF.

The chain is built from TRBV10-3 and TRBJ1-2; TRBD1 agrees at 7 bases. Germline-derived CDR1 and CDR2 are ENHRY and SYGVKD. The trim removed 7 bases at V and 8 bases at J, leaving 13 bases unmatched. This CDR3 is built from 14 residues. The CDR3 DNA reads TGTGCCATCACCACACAGGGGCTTGGGGAGGGCTACACCTTC. This translates into CAITTQGLGEGYTF.

The chain recombines TRBV9 with TRBJ1-6, with 8 bases matching TRBD1. The CDR3 extends over 15 amino acids. After removal of 3 bases from V and 9 bases from J, the junction contained 8 bases not matched to a gene. Germline V gene sequence: CDR1 SGDLS, CDR2 YYNGEE. In DNA, the CDR3 is TGTGCCAGCAGCGCAGCCGGGACAGGAGGTTCACCCCTCCACTTT. This sequence encodes CASSAAGTGGSPLHF. Using reference TRBV9 and TRBJ1-6 for the parts outside the CDR3, the full variable domain is DSGVTQTPKHLITATGQRVTLRCSPRSGDLSVYWYQQSLDQGLQFLIQYYNGEERAKGNILERFSAQQFPDLHSELNLSSLELGDSALYFCASSAAGTGGSPLHFGNGTRLTVT.

The genes are TRBV2 and TRBJ2-3; no clear D gene. CDR3 size: 12 residues. Germline V gene data show CDR1 as SNHLY and CDR2 as FYNNEI. V was pared by 8 bases and J by 4 bases, with 10 bases between. The CDR3 DNA follows: TGTGCCAGCCAGGTCCAGTCAGATACGCAGTATTTT. Translating it yields CASQVQSDTQYF.

The chain recombines TRBV5-1 with TRBJ2-3; 7 bases match TRBD1. The trim removed 4 bases at V and 1 base at J, leaving 6 bases unmatched. The germline CDR1 and CDR2 sequences are SGHRS and YFSETQ. The CDR3 loop spans 15 amino acids. The CDR3 here is CASSADRARTDTQYF. Here the CDR3 DNA reads TGCGCCAGCAGCGCCGACAGGGCCCGCACAGATACGCAGTATTTT.

The V call is TRBV27, the J call TRBJ1-5; perhaps TRBD1 as D (5 bases). V was pared by 8 bases and J by 1 base, with 12 bases between. The CDR3 runs to 14 residues. Germline CDR1 MNHEY, CDR2 SMNVEV (reference sequence). CDR3 DNA: TGTGCCAGCCGTACCCCAGGGAGCAATCAGCCCCAGCATTTT. This sequence encodes CASRTPGSNQPQHF.

V is TRBV27 and J is TRBJ2-7; 10 bases agree with TRBD1. Trimming removed 1 base from V and 5 bases from J; junction bases left unmatched: 5. The germline gives CDR1 MNHEY, CDR2 SMNVEV (reference sequence). CDR3 length: 15 amino acids. The chain's CDR3 is CASSLLSGTGDEQYF. The DNA for the CDR3 is TGTGCCAGCAGTTTATTGTCCGGGACAGGGGACGAGCAGTACTTC.

The CDR3 bases are TGTGCCAGTAGTATAGCGGGTTCGGATCAGCCCCAGCATTTT. Translated: CASSIAGSDQPQHF. The chain recombines TRBV19 with TRBJ1-5; D is unclear. In germline, CDR1 is LNHDA, CDR2 SQIVND (reference sequence). V lost 1 base and J lost 5, with 9 bases in between. The CDR3 is made up of 14 amino acids.

The V and J genes are TRBV27 and TRBJ2-3; 7 bases fit TRBD1. The CDR3 extends over 15 amino acids. Trimming took 7 bases from V and 5 from J; bases not matched to a gene: 12. The V gene's germline CDR1 is MNHEY and CDR2 SMNVEV (reference sequence). This chain's CDR3 is CASTPGGGRRDTQYF. DNA for the CDR3: TGTGCCAGCACCCCAGGGGGTGGGAGAAGAGATACGCAGTATTTT.

V usage is TRBV27 and J usage is TRBJ2-1, with 7 bases matching TRBD1. This CDR3 region has 14 residues. Losses at the gene ends were 1 base for V and 6 bases for J; bases not matched to a gene: 3. The germline CDR1 and CDR2 sequences are MNHEY and SMNVEV (reference sequence). DNA for the CDR3: TGTGCCAGCAGTTTATTGACAGGGATCAATGAGCAGTTCTTC. Encoded protein: CASSLLTGINEQFF.

This chain uses TRBV18 with TRBJ2-7; D is perhaps TRBD1 (6 bases). The V gene's germline CDR1 is KGHSH and CDR2 LQKENI. The V end lost 2 bases, the J end lost 4 bases, and 15 bases lay between the germline ends. CDR3 size: 15 residues. The CDR3 DNA reads as TGTGCCAGCTCACCAGACGCAGGACAGAGTTACGAGCAGTACTTC. This translates into CASSPDAGQSYEQYF.

The CDR3: CASSIGSSSGNTIYF. The CDR3 region has the DNA TGTGCCAGTAGTATTGGCTCCAGCTCTGGAAACACCATATATTTT. V usage is TRBV19 and J usage is TRBJ1-3, with D hard to call. V was shortened by 3 bases and J by 0 bases, with 9 bases between the two germline ends. Germline V CDR1 and CDR2: LNHDA, SQIVND (reference sequence). The CDR3 consists of 15 residues.

This clone occurred a few times. The rearrangement joins TRBV9 to TRBJ1-2; 7 bases fit TRBD1. Looked up from germline, CDR1 is SGDLS and CDR2 is YYNGEE. There are 15 residues in the CDR3. Germline trimming cut 4 bases from V and 4 bases from J; bases unmatched to any gene: 10. The DNA for the CDR3 is TGTGCCAGCAGCCCCGGAGACAGGGTGACCTATGGCTACACCTTC. Protein: CASSPGDRVTYGYTF.

The rearrangement uses TRBV5-1 and TRBJ2-3; TRBD2 aligns across 10 bases. This CDR3 region has 17 residues. The germline V gene encodes CDR1 SGHRS and CDR2 YFSETQ. V gave up 4 bases and J gave up 7 bases; unmatched junction bases: 15. Here the CDR3 DNA reads TGCGCCAGCAGCCGGCAGCCGGGAGGGACTAGCGTAAATACGCAGTATTTT. This sequence encodes CASSRQPGGTSVNTQYF.

V is TRBV29-1 and J is TRBJ2-5, with a tentative D call TRBD1 (6 bases). V was clipped by 7 bases and J by 2 bases, with 17 bases between them. Germline V lookup: CDR1 SQVTM, CDR2 ANQGSEA. The CDR3 spans 14 residues. This chain's CDR3 is CSGWDRDKQETQYF. The CDR3 DNA is TGCAGCGGCTGGGACCGGGACAAACAAGAGACCCAGTACTTC.